The 26 T cell receptor beta chains in this list originate from one sample, sequenced in a study of blood T cells in healthy people across ages. A second PCR of about 6 to 12 cycles used a sample-barcoded 5' primer and a J-beta primer mix. TCRdb itself ran the 5' RACE reads through MiXCR, one entry per CDR3 protein. In the table there are roughly 1 million distinct CDR3 sequences, approximately 26% of which are singletons. The same data also contributed to another study, on T cells of mothers and their children.

The source material was blood. These receptors came from a girl aged 2-9 years in good health.

This chain uses TRBV9 with TRBJ2-5, with TRBD1 as a possible D gene (6 bases). The CDR3 covers 13 residues. V lost 5 bases and J lost 5, with 13 bases in between. From germline, CDR1 is SGDLS and CDR2 YYNGEE. In DNA form, the CDR3 reads TGTGCCAGCAGTGCAGGGACACCGGAGACCCAGTACTTC. It yields the protein CASSAGTPETQYF.

The J gene is TRBJ2-7, the V gene TRBV20-1; perhaps TRBD2 as D (6 bases). Germline V gene data show CDR1 as DFQATT and CDR2 as SNEGSKA (reference sequence). The length of the CDR3 is 14 residues. Deletions cut 1 base from V and 7 bases from J, with 17 bases between. Written as DNA, the CDR3 is TGCAGTGCTAGAGTGGGAGGTTCTGCGGGGGAGCAGTACTTC. It encodes CSARVGGSAGEQYF.

V is TRBV6-5 and J is TRBJ2-7, with D possibly TRBD2 on 6 matching bases. Germline CDR1 is MNHEY and CDR2 is SVGAGI. This CDR3 comprises 14 residues. The V end lost 0 bases, the J end lost 4 bases, and 10 bases lay between the germline ends. The CDR3 nucleotides are TGTGCCAGCAGTTACTCGGTCGGAGGGTACGAGCAGTACTTC. Its protein is CASSYSVGGYEQYF.

The rearrangement links TRBV29-1 to TRBJ1-1; D is uncertain. The germline V and J ends were trimmed by 3 bases and 3 bases, with 8 bases remaining between them. The CDR3 is made up of 12 amino acids. Per germline, CDR1 SQVTM and CDR2 ANQGSEA. CDR3 sequence reads: CSVDLEDTEAFF. CDR3 sequence (DNA): TGCAGCGTTGACTTGGAGGACACTGAAGCTTTCTTT.

The V and J genes are TRBV28 and TRBJ2-2, with D maybe TRBD2 (6 bases). The CDR3 length is 15 residues. V shed 6 bases and J shed 2 bases, with 13 bases lying between them. Germline V gives CDR1 MDHEN, CDR2 SYDVKM. The CDR3 loop reads CASRRDLANTGELFF. DNA for the CDR3: TGTGCCAGCAGAAGGGACTTAGCCAACACCGGGGAGCTGTTTTTT.

This clonotype was found once. This chain links TRBV7-9 with TRBJ2-7, with unresolved D. The CDR3 totals 16 residues. The V gene's germline CDR1 is SEHNR and CDR2 FQNEAQ (reference sequence). Trimming left V 5 bases short and J 3 bases short, with 20 bases between. CDR3 sequence reads: CASSGRRPPGHYEQYF. CDR3 in DNA: TGTGCCAGCAGCGGCCGAAGACCCCCTGGCCACTACGAGCAGTACTTC.

The CDR3 is CASSPRAIQETQYF. The CDR3 nucleotides are TGTGCCAGCAGCCCCAGGGCCATCCAAGAGACCCAGTACTTC. The chain combines TRBV3-1 with TRBJ2-5, with D perhaps TRBD1 (5 bases). The CDR3 spans 14 residues. Trimming removed 4 bases from V and 1 base from J, with 10 bases in between. Germline CDR1 LGHDT, CDR2 YNNKEL (reference sequence).

This sequence joins TRBV7-9 and TRBJ2-4, with D hard to call. CDR3 length: 14 amino acids. With 5 bases removed from V and 1 base from J, the gap between germline ends came to 9 bases. Germline CDR1 and CDR2: SEHNR and FQNEAQ (reference sequence). The CDR3 nucleotides are TGTGCCAGCAGCCCTGAGTCGGCCAAAAACATTCAGTACTTC. As protein: CASSPESAKNIQYF.

The V call is TRBV24-1, the J call TRBJ2-7, with 11 bases aligning to TRBD2. The V gene end was trimmed by 3 bases and the J gene end by 7 bases; junction bases not matched to a gene: 7. The CDR3 contains 15 residues. Germline V gene lookup returns CDR1 KGHDR and CDR2 SFDVKD. Here the CDR3 DNA reads TGTGCCACCAGTGATGCGGCTAGCGGGAGGCGGGAGCAGTACTTC. This encodes CATSDAASGRREQYF.

The sample holds a few counts of this clonotype. The chain has TRBV28 and TRBJ2-1; the D call may be TRBD1 or TRBD2 (6 bases each). V lost 2 bases and J 7 bases, leaving 12 bases between the germline ends. Germline CDR1 and CDR2: MDHEN and SYDVKM. The CDR3 extends over 14 amino acids. The CDR3 DNA reads as TGTGCCAGCAGTTTAAGGTTAGGGGGGAATGAGCAGTTCTTC. Amino acid sequence: CASSLRLGGNEQFF.

In this sample, this clonotype turned up a few times. The chain employs TRBV15 and TRBJ1-4, with D perhaps TRBD1 (5 bases). The CDR3 has 11 residues. In germline, CDR1 is LNHNV, CDR2 YYDKDF (reference sequence). Trimming took 9 bases from V and 17 from J, leaving 19 bases between them. In DNA form, the CDR3 reads TGTGCCACAAGATTTGGGACCCGAAGTTTTTTT. Residues: CATRFGTRSFF.

V and J are TRBV12-3 or TRBV12-4 and TRBJ2-2; D is ambiguous. V gave up 6 bases and J gave up 1 base, with 9 bases separating them. The CDR3 runs to 14 residues. The CDR3 loop is CASRPIENTGELFF. CDR3 in DNA: TGTGCCAGCAGGCCAATTGAGAACACCGGGGAGCTGTTTTTT.

This clonotype was counted ten times or more. The J gene is TRBJ1-2, the V gene TRBV12-3 or TRBV12-4, with D unresolved. Between the trimmed V and J ends, which lost 8 bases and 4 bases, there was a span of 2 bases. The length of the CDR3 is 9 residues. The CDR3 coding sequence is TGTGCCAGCGGCTATGGCTACACCTTC. Translating gives CASGYGYTF.

This clonotype has a handful of counts. This chain joins TRBV7-9 and TRBJ1-2; D is ambiguous. V shed 8 bases and J shed 2 bases, with 15 bases lying between them. The CDR3 contains 14 residues. Germline V gives CDR1 SEHNR, CDR2 FQNEAQ (reference sequence). For the CDR3, the DNA is TGTGCCAGCGGACTTTCAGATGGGAACTATGGCTACACCTTC. Protein: CASGLSDGNYGYTF. The variable domain in full, completed from reference TRBV7-9 and TRBJ1-2, reads DTGVSQNPRHKITKRGQNVTFRCDPISEHNRLYWYRQTLGQGPEFLTYFQNEAQLEKSRLLSDRFSAERPKGSFSTLEIQRTEQGDSAMYLCASGLSDGNYGYTFGSGTRLTVV.

This clonotype has only a few counts. Here the CDR3 reads CSVGDRFGGEQFF. The CDR3 DNA reads TGCAGCGTGGGGGACAGGTTCGGGGGCGAGCAGTTCTTC. This chain joins TRBV29-1 and TRBJ2-1, with TRBD1 matching 8 bases. Germline V gene sequence: CDR1 SQVTM, CDR2 ANQGSEA. Trimming took 6 bases from V and 10 from J; bases not matched to a gene: 11. The CDR3 has 13 amino acids.

The rearrangement links TRBV4-3 to TRBJ1-2; TRBD1 matches at 7 bases. J was trimmed by 9 bases and V by 0 bases; bases with no gene match: 7. The CDR3 has 14 residues. Germline CDR1 and CDR2: LGHNA and YSLEER. The chain's CDR3 is CASSQDPQGIRYTF. The CDR3 nucleotides are TGCGCCAGCAGCCAAGATCCACAGGGGATTCGCTACACCTTC.

The chain uses TRBV20-1 and TRBJ2-5; D remains ambiguous. The CDR3 consists of 13 residues. Between the trimmed V and J ends, which lost 0 bases and 7 bases, there was a span of 12 bases. Germline CDR1 reads DFQATT; CDR2 reads SNEGSKA (reference sequence). This CDR3 reads CSARDGPAGTQYF. The CDR3 bases are TGCAGTGCTAGAGACGGTCCTGCCGGGACCCAGTACTTC.

In its sample, this clonotype was seen a few times. V gene TRBV6-6 combines with J gene TRBJ1-1; D may be TRBD1 (5 bases). CDR1 is MNHNY, CDR2 SVGAGI, per germline (reference sequence). The CDR3 spans 14 residues. With 2 bases removed from V and 5 bases from J, the gap between germline ends came to 12 bases. CDR3 region: CASSYAGALTEAFF. CDR3 nucleotides: TGTGCCAGCAGTTACGCCGGGGCCTTAACTGAAGCTTTCTTT.

This clonotype was counted a few times. The chain couples TRBV27 to TRBJ2-5; D is uncertain. With the DNA end fitting TRBJ2-7 better, the J assignment may be wrong. Germline CDR1 is MNHEY and CDR2 is SMNVEV (reference sequence). CDR3 size: 14 residues. DNA of the CDR3: TGTGCCAGCAGTTTATCGCACGGTGCCTACGAGCAGTACTTC. Its translation is CASSLSHGAYEQYF.

The sample holds a few counts of this clonotype. This rearrangement joins TRBV6-1 to TRBJ2-1, with TRBD1 matching 7 bases. This CDR3 has 14 residues. V dropped 10 bases and J dropped 2; count of bases not matched to a gene: 8. The germline gives CDR1 MNHNS, CDR2 SASEGT. CDR3 in amino acids: CATRRQGTYNEQFF. CDR3 DNA sequence: TGTGCCACCAGAAGACAGGGTACCTACAATGAGCAGTTCTTC.

This clonotype showed up just a few times. This rearrangement joins TRBV29-1 to TRBJ1-1; D gene unclear. The V and J ends lost 3 bases and 6 bases respectively, with 5 bases between them. The length of the CDR3 is 10 residues. CDR1 and CDR2 from the germline V gene are SQVTM and ANQGSEA. The CDR3 DNA is TGCAGCGTTGATCCCTCTGAAGCTTTCTTT. It codes for CSVDPSEAFF.

Only a few counts were recorded for this clonotype. The chain is built from TRBV7-9 and TRBJ1-4; the D gene is possibly TRBD1 (5 bases). This CDR3 spans 16 amino acids. Trimming cost V 4 bases and J 3 bases, with 15 bases left between them. Germline loops: CDR1 SEHNR, CDR2 FQNEAQ (reference sequence). The CDR3 sequence: CASSSTREGSNEKLFF. The CDR3 DNA sequence: TGTGCCAGCAGCTCGACCAGAGAGGGGTCTAATGAAAAACTGTTTTTT.

The chain recombines TRBV7-6 with TRBJ2-2; no firm D call. Trimming cost V 5 bases and J 6 bases, with 10 bases left between them. The CDR3 is 13 residues long. Germline V CDR1 and CDR2: SGHVS, FNYEAQ. CDR3 coding DNA: TGTGCCAGCAGCCCCAGTCCCCCCGGGGAGCTGTTTTTT. Its protein is CASSPSPPGELFF.

This chain links TRBV6-5 with TRBJ2-1; D is perhaps TRBD2 (6 bases). The J call may be wrong; the DNA end is better matched by TRBJ2-5. The CDR3 runs 12 residues. Germline CDR1 reads MNHEY; CDR2 reads SVGAGI. The CDR3 coding sequence is TGTGCCAGCGGGGACTTCCAAGAGACCCAGTACTTC. Its protein product is CASGDFQETQYF.

This clonotype has more than one count but fewer than ten. This sequence joins TRBV12-5 and TRBJ1-4, with D unresolved. CDR1 and CDR2 from the germline V gene are LGHNT and FRNRAP. The CDR3 runs 14 residues. Trimming removed 8 bases at V and 0 bases at J, with 10 bases between. The CDR3 nucleotides read TGTGCTAGTTGGAATGGAGCAACTAATGAAAAACTGTTTTTT. Amino acid sequence: CASWNGATNEKLFF.

There are a few counts of this clonotype. The genes are TRBV6-6 and TRBJ2-1; TRBD2 agrees at 11 bases. Germline trimming cut 7 bases from V and 4 bases from J; bases unmatched to any gene: 9. This CDR3 has 16 amino acids. CDR1 is MNHNY and CDR2 is SVGAGI in the germline V gene (reference sequence). The CDR3 is CASTELAGEVYNEQFF. The DNA for the CDR3 is TGTGCCAGCACCGAACTAGCGGGAGAGGTATACAATGAGCAGTTCTTC.